These T cell receptor beta chains were read from a single sample in a study of T cell clones after liver transplantation. Measured with immunoSEQ multiplex PCR; TCRdb has only the in-frame clones, and not every one. Among about 53,000 clones listed, around 85% were seen once. The specimen comprised CD4+ T cells from blood, sampled before liver transplant. Source of these receptors: a human donor who received a liver transplant. Each CDR3 is given with its conserved first and last residue. Fields, in order: CDR3 protein, V gene.

CDR3 protein: CASSPAPRLAGAGNEQFF
V gene: TRBV7-8

CDR3 protein: CASSMNRGRGYGYTF
V gene: TRBV27

CDR3 protein: CASSLEGAGANVLTF
V gene: TRBV5-1

CDR3 protein: CASTDSGGAVIEQYF
V gene: TRBV6-6

CDR3 protein: CASSPLAGGPNEQFF
V gene: TRBV5-1

CDR3 protein: CASSPSTGVGNQPQHF
V gene: TRBV7-9

CDR3 protein: CASSVVWRSSYEQYF
V gene: TRBV6-4

CDR3 protein: CASSLNPGQTYEQYF
V gene: TRBV7-2

CDR3 protein: CASITPGQPQHF
V gene: TRBV6-5

CDR3 protein: CASSVITGELFF
V gene: TRBV2

CDR3 protein: CASSYPRSTGELFF
V gene: TRBV11-2

CDR3 protein: CASSSIDRVVKNEQYF
V gene: TRBV6-5

CDR3 protein: CASSGDRGLEQFF
V gene: TRBV19

CDR3 protein: CASTTLYDTQYF
V gene: TRBV2

CDR3 protein: CASSTPGGNTEAFF
V gene: TRBV11-3

CDR3 protein: CASTLTGGRSTEAFF
V gene: TRBV5-8

CDR3 protein: CASSRRGLAGDEQYF
V gene: TRBV2

CDR3 protein: CASSLVSDTQYF
V gene: TRBV7-9

CDR3 protein: CASSQVTGYGYTF
V gene: TRBV4-3

CDR3 protein: CASRDSDKNTEAFF
V gene: TRBV6-4

CDR3 protein: CASSSPGQGIKETQYF
V gene: TRBV7-9

CDR3 protein: CASSLTGNTEAFF
V gene: TRBV7-2

CDR3 protein: CSAGGFEETQYF
V gene: TRBV29-1

CDR3 protein: CASATVGTEAFF
V gene: TRBV28

CDR3 protein: CASSFSDSNQPQHF
V gene: TRBV5-5

CDR3 protein: CASSGGAGASTDTQYF
V gene: TRBV5-6

CDR3 protein: CASSGTGLAQPQHF
V gene: TRBV2

CDR3 protein: CASSLGGLAELTDTQYF
V gene: TRBV7-3

CDR3 protein: CASSPQRLAGGTDTQYF
V gene: TRBV7-3

CDR3 protein: CASRNNEQFF
V gene: TRBV2

CDR3 protein: CAIKRQGTDTEAFF
V gene: TRBV10-3

CDR3 protein: CATKRTGQNEAFF
V gene: TRBV19

CDR3 protein: CASSLHRDLGSGELFF
V gene: TRBV7-6

CDR3 protein: CASTQGLAGGRTEQFF
V gene: TRBV5-8

CDR3 protein: CASSSSGRTEAFF
V gene: TRBV27

CDR3 protein: CASTGGHSRYF
V gene: TRBV6-5

CDR3 protein: CASRPGRAADTQYF
V gene: TRBV19

CDR3 protein: CASSLTTGLETQYF
V gene: TRBV5-1

CDR3 protein: CSVDGKNPPMAFF
V gene: TRBV29-1

CDR3 protein: CASSSVGRGGPDEQFF
V gene: TRBV7-2

CDR3 protein: CASSSKGHGGETQYF
V gene: TRBV27

CDR3 protein: CASRYGKGQETQYF
V gene: TRBV5-1

CDR3 protein: CASSLLRRNTEAFF
V gene: TRBV28

CDR3 protein: CVAQGAEAFF
V gene: TRBV2